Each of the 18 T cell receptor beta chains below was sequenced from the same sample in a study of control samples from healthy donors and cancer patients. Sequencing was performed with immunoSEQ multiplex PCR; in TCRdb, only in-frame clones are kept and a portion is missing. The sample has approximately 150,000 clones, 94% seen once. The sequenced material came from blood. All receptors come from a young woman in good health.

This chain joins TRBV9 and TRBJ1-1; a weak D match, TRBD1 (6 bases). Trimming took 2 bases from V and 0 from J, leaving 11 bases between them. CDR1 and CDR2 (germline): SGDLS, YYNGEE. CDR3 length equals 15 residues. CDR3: CASSVTGTLNTEAFF. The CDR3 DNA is TGTGCCAGCAGCGTGACAGGCACCTTGAACACTGAAGCTTTCTTT. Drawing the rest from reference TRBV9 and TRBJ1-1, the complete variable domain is DSGVTQTPKHLITATGQRVTLRCSPRSGDLSVYWYQQSLDQGLQFLIQYYNGEERAKGNILERFSAQQFPDLHSELNLSSLELGDSALYFCASSVTGTLNTEAFFGQGTRLTVV.

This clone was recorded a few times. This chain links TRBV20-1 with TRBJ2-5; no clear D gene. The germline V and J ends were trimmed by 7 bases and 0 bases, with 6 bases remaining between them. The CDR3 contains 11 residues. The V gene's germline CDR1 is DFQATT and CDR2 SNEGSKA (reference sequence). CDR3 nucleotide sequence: TGCAGTGGTCAGCACCAAGAGACCCAGTACTTC. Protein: CSGQHQETQYF.

The CDR3 DNA reads TGTGCCAGCAGCTTGGGTGACTATGGCTACACCTTC. Its translation: CASSLGDYGYTF. The V call is TRBV5-5, the J call TRBJ1-2; no clear D. The CDR3 is 12 amino acids. Deletions cut 0 bases from V and 3 bases from J, with 3 bases between. CDR1 and CDR2 (germline): SGHKS, YYEKEE (reference sequence).

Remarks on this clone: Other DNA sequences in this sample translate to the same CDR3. CDR3: CSARVGEKLFF. The DNA of the CDR3 is TGCAGTGCTAGAGTAGGGGAAAAACTGTTTTTT. The chain couples TRBV20-1 to TRBJ1-4; D remains ambiguous. This CDR3 spans 11 amino acids. Trimming took off 1 base at V and 8 bases at J, with 5 bases between the two ends. Germline assignment: CDR1 DFQATT and CDR2 SNEGSKA (reference sequence).

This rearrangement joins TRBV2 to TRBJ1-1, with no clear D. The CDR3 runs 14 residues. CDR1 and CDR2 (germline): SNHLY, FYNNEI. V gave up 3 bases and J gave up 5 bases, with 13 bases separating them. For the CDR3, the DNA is TGTGCCAGCAGTGATCAAAGGGTCGGGACTGAAGCTTTCTTT. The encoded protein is CASSDQRVGTEAFF.

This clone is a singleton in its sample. The CDR3: CASSLKLTSGRVQYNEQFF. The DNA of the CDR3 is TGCGCCAGCAGCTTAAAACTGACTAGCGGGAGGGTCCAATACAATGAGCAGTTCTTC. The J gene is TRBJ2-1, the V gene TRBV5-1; TRBD2 matches 14 bases. Losses at the gene ends were 2 bases for V and 4 bases for J; bases not matched to a gene: 11. This CDR3 contains 19 residues. Looked up from germline, CDR1 is SGHRS and CDR2 is YFSETQ.

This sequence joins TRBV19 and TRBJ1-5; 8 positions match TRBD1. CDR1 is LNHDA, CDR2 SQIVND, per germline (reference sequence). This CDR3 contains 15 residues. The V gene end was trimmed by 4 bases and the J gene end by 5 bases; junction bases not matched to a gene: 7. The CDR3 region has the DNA TGTGCCAGTAGTAATATCGGACAGGGACATCAGCCCCAGCATTTT. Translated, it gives CASSNIGQGHQPQHF. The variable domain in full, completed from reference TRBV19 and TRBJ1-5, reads DGGITQSPKYLFRKEGQNVTLSCEQNLNHDAMYWYRQDPGQGLRLIYYSQIVNDFQKGDIAEGYSVSREKKESFPLTVTSAQKNPTAFYLCASSNIGQGHQPQHFGDGTRLSIL.

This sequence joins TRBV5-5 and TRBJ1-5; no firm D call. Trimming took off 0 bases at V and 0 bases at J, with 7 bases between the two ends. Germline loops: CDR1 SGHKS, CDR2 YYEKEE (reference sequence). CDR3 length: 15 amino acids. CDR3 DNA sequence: TGTGCCAGCAGCTTGGTAGCGACTAGCAATCAGCCCCAGCATTTT. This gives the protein CASSLVATSNQPQHF.

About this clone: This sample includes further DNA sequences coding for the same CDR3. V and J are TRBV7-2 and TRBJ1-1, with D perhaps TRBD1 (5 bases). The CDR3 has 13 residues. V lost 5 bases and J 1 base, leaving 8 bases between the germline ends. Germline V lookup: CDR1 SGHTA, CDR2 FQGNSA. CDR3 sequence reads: CASSVTGNTEAFF. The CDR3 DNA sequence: TGTGCCAGCAGCGTAACAGGGAACACTGAAGCTTTCTTT. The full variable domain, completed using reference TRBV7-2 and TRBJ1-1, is GAGVSQSPSNKVTEKGKDVELRCDPISGHTALYWYRQSLGQGLEFLIYFQGNSAPDKSGLPSDRFSAERTGGSVSTLTIQRTQQEDSAVYLCASSVTGNTEAFFGQGTRLTVV.

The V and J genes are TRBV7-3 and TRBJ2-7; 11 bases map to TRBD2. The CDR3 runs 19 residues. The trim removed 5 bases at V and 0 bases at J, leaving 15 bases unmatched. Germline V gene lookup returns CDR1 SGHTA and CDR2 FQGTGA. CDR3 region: CASSGNSGRAAVSSYEQYF. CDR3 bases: TGTGCCAGCAGCGGGAATAGCGGGAGGGCCGCGGTTAGCTCCTACGAGCAGTACTTC. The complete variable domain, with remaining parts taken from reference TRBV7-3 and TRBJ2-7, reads GAGVSQTPSNKVTEKGKYVELRCDPISGHTALYWYRQSLGQGPEFLIYFQGTGAADDSGLPNDRFFAVRPEGSVSTLKIQRTERGDSAVYLCASSGNSGRAAVSSYEQYFGPGTRLTVT.

CDR3 bases: TGTGCCAGCAGCTTAGGAAGACAGGGCCCGGCTGAAGCTTTCTTT. It codes for CASSLGRQGPAEAFF. The V call is TRBV7-2, the J call TRBJ1-1; the match to TRBD1 covers 7 bases. Germline V gives CDR1 SGHTA, CDR2 FQGNSA. V was clipped by 1 base and J by 6 bases; unmatched bases: 8. The CDR3 runs 15 residues.

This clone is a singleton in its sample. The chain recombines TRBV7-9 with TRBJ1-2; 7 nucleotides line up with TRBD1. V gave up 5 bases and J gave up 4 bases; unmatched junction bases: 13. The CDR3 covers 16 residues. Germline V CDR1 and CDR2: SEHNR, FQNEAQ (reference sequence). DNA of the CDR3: TGTGCCAGCAGCCCCCCCGCTGGGGGGACAGTCTATGGCTACACCTTC. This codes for CASSPPAGGTVYGYTF.

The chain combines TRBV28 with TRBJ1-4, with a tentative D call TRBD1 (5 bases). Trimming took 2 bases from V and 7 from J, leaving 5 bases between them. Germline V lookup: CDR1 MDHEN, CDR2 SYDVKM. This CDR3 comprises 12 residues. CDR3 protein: CASSLQGEKLFF. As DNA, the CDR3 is TGTGCCAGCAGTTTACAGGGTGAAAAACTGTTTTTT.

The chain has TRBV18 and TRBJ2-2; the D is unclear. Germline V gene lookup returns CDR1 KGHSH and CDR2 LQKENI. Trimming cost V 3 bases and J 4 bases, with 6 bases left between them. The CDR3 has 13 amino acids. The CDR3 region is CASSPEATGELFF. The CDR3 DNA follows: TGTGCCAGCTCACCTGAGGCCACCGGGGAGCTGTTTTTT.

The CDR3 sequence: CASSLVLTSGMGEQFF. The CDR3 region has the DNA TGTGCCAGCAGCTTAGTGTTGACTAGCGGGATGGGTGAGCAGTTCTTC. The chain joins TRBV7-2 to TRBJ2-1, with 11 bases identical to TRBD2. V lost 1 base to trimming and J lost 9 bases; unmatched junction nucleotides: 8. The CDR3 extends over 16 amino acids. CDR1 and CDR2 (germline): SGHTA, FQGNSA.

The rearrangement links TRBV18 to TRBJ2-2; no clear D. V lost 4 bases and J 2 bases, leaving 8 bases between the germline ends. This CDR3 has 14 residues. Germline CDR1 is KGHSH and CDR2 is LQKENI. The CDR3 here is CASSRQTNTGELFF. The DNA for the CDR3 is TGTGCCAGCTCACGACAAACCAACACCGGGGAGCTGTTTTTT.

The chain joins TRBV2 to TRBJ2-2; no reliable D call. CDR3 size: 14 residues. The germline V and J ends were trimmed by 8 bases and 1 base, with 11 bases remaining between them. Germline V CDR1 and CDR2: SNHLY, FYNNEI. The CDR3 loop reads CASAKDRNTGELFF. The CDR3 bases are TGTGCCAGCGCGAAGGACCGGAACACCGGGGAGCTGTTTTTT.

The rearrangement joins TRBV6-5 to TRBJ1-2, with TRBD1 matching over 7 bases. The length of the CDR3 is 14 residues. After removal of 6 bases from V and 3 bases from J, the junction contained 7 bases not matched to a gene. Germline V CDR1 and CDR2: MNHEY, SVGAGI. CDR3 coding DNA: TGTGCCAGCAGGGCAACAGGGACAGACTATGGCTACACCTTC. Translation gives CASRATGTDYGYTF.